The present T cell receptor beta chain was sequenced within a study of T cell changes during pregnancy in multiple sclerosis. The V end lost 0 bases, the J end lost 0 bases, and 11 bases lay between the germline ends. CDR1 is SGHDT and CDR2 is YYEEEE in the germline V gene. The CDR3 covers 16 residues. Clones were sequenced by immunoSEQ multiplex PCR, and TCRdb holds only the in-frame ones, with some missing. The table lists about 44,000 clones, roughly 89% of them singletons. The sequences come from CD4+ T cells from peripheral blood mononuclear cells, collected in the first trimester of pregnancy. This sequence joins TRBV5-6 and TRBJ2-3; TRBD2 might be the D (5 bases). This TCR derives from a female donor with multiple sclerosis, enrolled in a pregnancy study. Here the CDR3 reads CASSLGRLASTDTQYF. CDR3 sequence (DNA): TGTGCCAGCAGCTTGGGTCGGCTAGCTAGCACAGATACGCAGTATTTT.